These 2 T cell receptor beta chains were sequenced from one sample in a study of blood T cell repertoires in COVID-19 (dated by TCRdb to the early 2020s). The protocol used for the library was the immunoSEQ multiplex PCR assay. TCRdb carries this immuneACCESS record with in-frame sequences only. Its versions omit some clonotypes, under half of them owing to an unresolved V gene in the studies checked, with the rest unexplained. The sample table lists about 200,000 clones, around 90% of them with a count of one. The biggest ten clones account for over 2.5% of the sample. Sequencing was performed on peripheral blood. All receptors derive from a man in his sixties with acute or convalescent COVID-19.

This rearrangement joins TRBV9 to TRBJ1-1, with 7 bases aligning to TRBD1. The CDR3 is made up of 17 amino acids. From germline, CDR1 is SGDLS and CDR2 YYNGEE. V shed 4 bases, J shed 1 base, and the junction held 13 bases outside the gene matches. CDR3 coding DNA: TGTGCCAGCAGCACTCGGACAGGCGGGGAACCGAACACTGAAGCTTTCTTT. This sequence encodes CASSTRTGGEPNTEAFF.

This chain uses TRBV6-5 with TRBJ2-7; D might be TRBD1 (5 bases). CDR1 and CDR2 (germline): MNHEY, SVGAGI. CDR3 size: 12 residues. Trimming removed 6 bases from V and 1 base from J, with 7 bases in between. This CDR3 is CASSRDSYEQYF. The CDR3 bases are TGTGCCAGCAGCAGGGATTCCTACGAGCAGTACTTC.